The clone carrying this TCR beta chain was recorded at least ten times. The data are from a study of HIV-infected children after antiretroviral therapy interruption. Overall study: Interruption group median age around 10 years; continuous group roughly 8 years.

RNA-based 3' RACE libraries used unique molecular identifiers. TCRdb redid the calling of the 3' RACE reads with MiXCR, one entry per CDR3 protein. Among 30,000 to 50,000 distinct CDR3 sequences, approximately 7% were seen once, and the ten largest hold more than 0.85%. The junction had 6 bases not matched to a gene; V was cut back by 1 base and J by 10 bases. The CDR3 has 15 amino acids. Germline CDR1 and CDR2: SGHTA and FQGNSA. Treatment given: PENTA 11 planned treatment interruption arm or continuous ART arm. The material sequenced was CD45RA+ CD4+ T cells from PBMCs, pooled from several time points, taken from a donor given antiretroviral therapy, either interrupted or continuous. Sample subset: naive CD4+ CD45RA+ CD45RO- T cells. The source of this sequence is a pool of human donors with HIV. The gene calls are TRBV7-2 and TRBJ1-6; 8 nucleotides align to TRBD1. The CDR3 sequence is CASSLGQGANSPLHF. CDR3 nucleotide sequence: TGTGCCAGCAGCTTAGGTCAGGGGGCGAACTCACCCCTCCACTTT.